This is a list of T cell receptor beta chains from one sample in a study of blood T cell repertoires in COVID-19. TCRdb's table, derived via immunoSEQ multiplex PCR, lists solely in-frame clones and lacks some. The sample contains a few hundred thousand clones, approximately 87% of which appear only once. The source material was peripheral blood. The receptors here all came from a woman aged 45-65 years with acute or convalescent COVID-19. CDR3s leave out the opening cysteine and the closing phenylalanine or tryptophan. Not every row has a clone size; where given, it reads once, few, many or a size class.

TRBV18	.	TRBJ1-5	ASSIDRDGQPQH
TRBV12-5	.	TRBJ1-1	ASGLVPPRASEAF
TRBV18	.	TRBJ2-5	ASSPMGAGEEETQY
TRBV4-3	.	TRBJ2-1	ASSQDRDSWVHNEQF
TRBV11-2	.	TRBJ1-2	ASSLVPETVYGYT
TRBV2	.	TRBJ1-5	ASRDRGSGGQPQH
TRBV11-2	.	TRBJ1-5	ASSWTGDQPQH
TRBV30	.	TRBJ2-7	AWSVLGAAGRY
TRBV11-3	.	TRBJ2-3	ASTMGLENTDTQY
TRBV29-1	once	TRBJ2-6	SVGVGDSGANVLT
TRBV6-4	.	TRBJ1-1	ASSDSTGGTEAF
TRBV11-3	.	TRBJ1-2	ASSSTGTAILSYT
TRBV4-3	.	TRBJ1-3	ASSQRHLSGNTIY
TRBV6-1	.	TRBJ2-6	ASYSGANVLT
TRBV7-2	.	TRBJ2-3	ASSWGGGPSTDTQY
TRBV2	few	TRBJ1-3	AKQVSGNTIY
TRBV6-2/TRBV6-3	.	TRBJ2-5	ASSSQGNQETQY
TRBV3-1/TRBV3-2	.	TRBJ2-7	ASSSAGTSGNEQY
TRBV24-1	.	TRBJ1-1	ATSDLTGPTMNTEAF
TRBV5-1	.	TRBJ2-1	ASSSTSGGYNEQF
TRBV7-9	.	TRBJ2-3	ATNGGYSTDTQY
TRBV4-3	.	TRBJ2-1	ASSPGLAGGSGRNEQF
TRBV19	.	TRBJ1-1	ASSIDSPNTEAF
TRBV19	.	TRBJ1-1	ASKGDWTHTEAF
TRBV7-9	.	TRBJ1-1	ASSLESGNTEAF
TRBV11-3	.	TRBJ2-1	ASTLQGLINNEQF
TRBV10-3	.	TRBJ2-7	AISEDKKYEQY
TRBV28	.	TRBJ1-5	ASSGARGPYSNQPQH
TRBV4-1	.	TRBJ2-7	ASSQRLAGFYEQY
TRBV6-5	.	TRBJ1-5	ASSYGRGGNQPQH
TRBV6-1	.	TRBJ1-4	ASSGRGQGGNEKLF
TRBV2	.	TRBJ2-5	ASSDRGYQETQY
TRBV24-1	once	TRBJ2-3	ATSEQGRTSTDTQY
TRBV4-1	.	TRBJ2-3	ASSHGGPTDTQY
TRBV24-1	once	TRBJ2-1	ATRGASGDYNEQF
TRBV2	few	TRBJ2-3	ASRLGLAGGDTQY
TRBV29-1	.	TRBJ1-1	SVAPGGYTEAF
TRBV9	.	TRBJ1-2	ASSNGQGASYGYT
TRBV2	.	TRBJ2-2	ASSAIRSNTGELF
TRBV7-9	.	TRBJ2-1	ASSKRLAGGPGNEQF
TRBV6-5	.	TRBJ1-2	ASSYSLHNNYGYT
TRBV10-3	.	TRBJ1-1	AISRQGDLNTEAF
TRBV7-9	few	TRBJ2-7	ASSSDRLFYEQY
TRBV5-6	.	TRBJ1-2	ASRAGGRAYGYT
TRBV7-2	.	TRBJ2-5	ASSFIWGRGETQY
TRBV27	.	TRBJ2-7	ASRSGALYEQY